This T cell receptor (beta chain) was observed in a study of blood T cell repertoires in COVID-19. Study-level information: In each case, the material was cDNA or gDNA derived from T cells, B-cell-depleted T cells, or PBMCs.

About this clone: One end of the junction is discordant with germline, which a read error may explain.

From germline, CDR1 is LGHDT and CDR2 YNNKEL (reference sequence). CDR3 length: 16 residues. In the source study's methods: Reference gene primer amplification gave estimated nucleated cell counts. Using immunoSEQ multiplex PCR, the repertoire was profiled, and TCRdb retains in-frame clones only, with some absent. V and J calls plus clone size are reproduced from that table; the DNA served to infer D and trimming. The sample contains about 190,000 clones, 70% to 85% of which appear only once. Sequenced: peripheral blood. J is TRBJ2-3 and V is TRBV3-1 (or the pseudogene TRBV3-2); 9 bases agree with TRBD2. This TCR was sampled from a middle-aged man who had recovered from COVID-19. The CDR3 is CASNQISGRDGDTQYF. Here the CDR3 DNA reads TGTGCCAGCAACCAAATTAGCGGGAGAGACGGAGATACGCAGTATTTT.